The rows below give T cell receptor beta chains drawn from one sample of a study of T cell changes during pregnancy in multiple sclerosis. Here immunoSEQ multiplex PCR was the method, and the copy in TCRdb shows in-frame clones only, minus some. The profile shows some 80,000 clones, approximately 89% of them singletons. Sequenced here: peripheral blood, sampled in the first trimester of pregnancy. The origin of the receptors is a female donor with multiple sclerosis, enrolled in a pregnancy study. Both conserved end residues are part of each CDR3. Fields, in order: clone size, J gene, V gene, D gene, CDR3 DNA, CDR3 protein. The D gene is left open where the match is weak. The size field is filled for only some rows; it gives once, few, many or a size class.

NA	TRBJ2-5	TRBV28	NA	TGTGCCAGCAGTGCGGATTGGGGGCCCGGGGAGACCCAGTACTTC	CASSADWGPGETQYF
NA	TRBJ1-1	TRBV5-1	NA	TGCGCCAGCAGCTCCGGGAAGAACACTGAAGCTTTCTTT	CASSSGKNTEAFF
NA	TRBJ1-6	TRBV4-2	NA	TGTGCCAGCAGCCGCGGGACGAATAATTCACCCCTCCACTTT	CASSRGTNNSPLHF
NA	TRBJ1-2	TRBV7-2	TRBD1	TGTGCCAGCAGCTCAGGACAGGGCGCCCGGTATGGCTACACCTTC	CASSSGQGARYGYTF
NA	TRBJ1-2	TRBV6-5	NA	TGTGCCAGCAGTTACTCGTTCCAGGCTAACTATGGCTACACCTTC	CASSYSFQANYGYTF
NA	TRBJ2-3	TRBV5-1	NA	TGCGCCAGCAGCTACTTGGAGGGCTCCCTGGATACGCAGTATTTT	CASSYLEGSLDTQYF
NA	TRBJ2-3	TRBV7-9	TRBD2	TGTGCCAGCAGCATACTAGCGGGGGGGCCGATAGATACGCAGTATTTT	CASSILAGGPIDTQYF
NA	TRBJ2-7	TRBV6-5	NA	TGTGCCACGTGGCAGGGGCGCGAGCAGTACTTC	CATWQGREQYF
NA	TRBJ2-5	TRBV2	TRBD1	TGTGCCAGCAGCCCCTTTGGACAGGGGAGGAGGGAGACCCAGTACTTC	CASSPFGQGRRETQYF
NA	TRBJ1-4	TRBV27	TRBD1	TGTGCCACCGCACAAACAGGGGGGGTGGGTGAAAAACTGTTTTTT	CATAQTGGVGEKLFF
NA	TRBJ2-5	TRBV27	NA	TGTGCCAGCAGTTTAGATCCTAAGGAGGAGACCCAGTACTTC	CASSLDPKEETQYF
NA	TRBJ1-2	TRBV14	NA	TGTGCCAGCAGCCAAGAGAGATTCTTTGGCTACACCTTC	CASSQERFFGYTF
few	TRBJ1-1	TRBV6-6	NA	TGTGCCAGCAGTTACTCGTCGGGATTTGAAGCTTTCTTT	CASSYSSGFEAFF
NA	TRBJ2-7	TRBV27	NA	TGTGCCACCAGTGCGTTCTTGGGGGCGTACGAGCAGTACTTC	CATSAFLGAYEQYF
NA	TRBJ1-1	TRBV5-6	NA	TGTGCCAGCAGCCCAGCTGACAGGCCGAACACTGAAGCTTTCTTT	CASSPADRPNTEAFF
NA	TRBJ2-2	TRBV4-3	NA	TGCGCCAGCAGCCAAGATAGCGCCAGACCTAACGCCGGGGAGCTGTTTTTT	CASSQDSARPNAGELFF
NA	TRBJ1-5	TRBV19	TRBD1	TGTGCCAGTAGTGACAGGGTAGACAATCAGCCCCAGCATTTT	CASSDRVDNQPQHF
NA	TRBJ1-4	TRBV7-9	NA	TGTGCCAGCAGCCCATCCGGCAGGGTAGGGGAAAAACTGTTTTTT	CASSPSGRVGEKLFF
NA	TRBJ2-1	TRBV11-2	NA	TGTGCCAGCAGACAGATTCGGGAATCATCCTACAATGAGCAGTTCTTC	CASRQIRESSYNEQFF
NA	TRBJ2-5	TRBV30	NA	TGTGCCTGGAGTGTACAAGCTAGTTTGAGAGAGACCCAGTACTTC	CAWSVQASLRETQYF
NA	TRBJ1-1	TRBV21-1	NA	TGTGCCAGCAGCATGGTCATAGCTACACAATTCACTGAAGCTTTCTTT	CASSMVIATQFTEAFF
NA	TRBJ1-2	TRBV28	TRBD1	TGTGCCAGCAGTAGGGGACAGGTAGCTTATGGCTACACCTTC	CASSRGQVAYGYTF
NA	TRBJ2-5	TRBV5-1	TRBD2	TGCGCCAGCAGTTTTCATACAGCGGGAGAGGGGGAGACCCAGTACTTC	CASSFHTAGEGETQYF
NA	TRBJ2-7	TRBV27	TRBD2	TGTGCCAGCAAACCCGGACTAGCGGGAGCTCACGAGCAGTACTTC	CASKPGLAGAHEQYF
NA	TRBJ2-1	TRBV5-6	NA	TGTGCCAGCAGCTTAATGGTCGGAGGGGGGGCCTATGAGCAGTTCTTC	CASSLMVGGGAYEQFF
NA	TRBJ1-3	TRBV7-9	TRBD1	TGTGCCAGCAGCGCCGGGACAGGGGTATTCGGTGGAAACACCATATATTTT	CASSAGTGVFGGNTIYF
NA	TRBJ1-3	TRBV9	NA	TGTGCCAGCCGCCTGACAGGAGACGGAAACACCATATATTTT	CASRLTGDGNTIYF
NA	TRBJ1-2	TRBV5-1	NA	TGCGCCAGCAGCTATGGGGGGGACTTCTATGGCTACACCTTC	CASSYGGDFYGYTF
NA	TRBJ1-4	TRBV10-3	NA	TGTGCCACCAGCGGGGGGGGTGATGAAAAACTGTTTTTT	CATSGGGDEKLFF
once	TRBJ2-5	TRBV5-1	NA	TGCGCCAGCAGCCCCGGGAGCCAAGAGACCCAGTACTTC	CASSPGSQETQYF
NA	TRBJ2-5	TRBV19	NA	TGTGCCAGTAGTATAGCTTGGAGGGTCGGCAAAGAGACCCAGTACTTC	CASSIAWRVGKETQYF
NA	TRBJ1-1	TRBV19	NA	TGTGCCAGTAGTCCCGGGACCCGGGGGGATCCTGAAGCTTTCTTT	CASSPGTRGDPEAFF
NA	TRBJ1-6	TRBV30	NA	TGTGCCTGGAGTTTGGGTTTCGGGGGGGACTCACCCCTCCACTTT	CAWSLGFGGDSPLHF
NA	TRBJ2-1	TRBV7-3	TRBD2	TGTGCCAGCAGCTCCTCTAGCGGGAAGGGAGACAATGAGCAGTTCTTC	CASSSSSGKGDNEQFF
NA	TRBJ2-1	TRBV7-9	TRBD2	TGTGCCAGCAGCTTGAGCGGGAGAGAGGGTAATGAGCAGTTCTTC	CASSLSGREGNEQFF
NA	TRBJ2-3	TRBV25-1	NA	TGTGCCAGCAAAGAGGGACTTCACACAGATACGCAGTATTTT	CASKEGLHTDTQYF
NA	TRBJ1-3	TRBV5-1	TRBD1	TGCGCCAGCAGACAGGGGTCTGGAAACACCATATATTTT	CASRQGSGNTIYF
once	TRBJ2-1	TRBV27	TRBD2	TGTGCCAGCAGTCCCGGGACTAGCGGGAGCAATGAGCAGTTCTTC	CASSPGTSGSNEQFF
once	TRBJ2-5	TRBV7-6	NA	TGTGCCAGCAGCTTAGCCGGCGGGCAAGAGACCCAGTACTTC	CASSLAGGQETQYF
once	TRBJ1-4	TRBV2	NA	TGTGCCAGCCTGATTGGACAGTCATTCGGTGAAAAACTGTTTTTT	CASLIGQSFGEKLFF
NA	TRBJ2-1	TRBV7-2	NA	TGTGCCAGCGGCTCGGGACTTCACAATGAGCAGTTCTTC	CASGSGLHNEQFF
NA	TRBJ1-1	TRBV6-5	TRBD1	TGTGCCAGCAAGGTCGACTATGGGACAGCAGAAGCTTTCTTT	CASKVDYGTAEAFF
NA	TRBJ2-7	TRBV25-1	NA	TGTGCCAGCCGGGACGGGGGATTTTACGAGCAGTACTTC	CASRDGGFYEQYF
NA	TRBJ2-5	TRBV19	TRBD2	TGTGCCAGTAGCCCATCTAGCGGGAGGGGAGAGACCCAGTACTTC	CASSPSSGRGETQYF